This T cell receptor (beta chain) was found in a study of blood T cells in healthy people across ages. Trimming stripped 10 bases from V and 5 bases from J, with 12 bases between. CDR3 length: 12 amino acids. Germline V gene lookup returns CDR1 SEHNR and CDR2 FQNEAQ (reference sequence). The authors ran a second PCR of about 6 to 11 cycles using a sample-barcoded 5' primer and a J-beta primer mix. TCRdb independently ran MiXCR on the 5' RACE reads; one entry per CDR3 protein. The sample contains roughly 500,000 distinct CDR3 sequences, roughly 28% of which appear only once. In this sample, this clonotype turned up a few times.

Sequencing was performed on blood. The chain has TRBV7-9 and TRBJ1-5, with unresolved D. This sequence was found in a woman in her 70s in good health. The CDR3 nucleotides are TGTGCCACCTCGGAACAATATCAGCCCCAGCATTTT. Amino acid sequence: CATSEQYQPQHF.